The entry below describes one TCR beta chain. Its antigen remains unknown. This sample was taken from a study of tumor-infiltrating lymphocytes in primary liver carcinoma. Study background: Staging of the tumors gave T1-T3 N0M0, with widths of about 4 to 10 cm.

RNA isolated from unsorted whole blood supplied the blood RNA, with germline DNA also extracted. The germline gives CDR1 SGHAT, CDR2 FQNNGV. The V and J ends lost 5 bases and 10 bases, in that order; junction bases with no gene match: 14. CDR3 length: 15 residues. A primer matching the constant region was used to make TCR beta cDNA from approximately 520 ng of total RNA. Three-round nested multiplex PCR performed with slightly modified ARM-PCR produced the TCR beta libraries. The study ran its first two PCR rounds for nine to ten cycles each, using TRBV1-TRBV30 forward primers and a C-beta reverse primer. TCRdb re-called the multiplex PCR reads through MiXCR, storing one row per CDR3 protein. The table includes fewer than 350,000 distinct CDR3 sequences, 55% to 65% detected once. Study conclusions and caveats: Samples, which were bulk and unsorted, did not allow CD4+ and CD8+ repertoires to be compared.

This sequence was found in a man aged 35 to 55 with primary liver carcinoma and hepatitis B virus infection. The rearrangement links TRBV11-2 to TRBJ2-3; 8 nucleotides match TRBD2. The sequenced sample was peripheral blood. The CDR3 loop is CASSIGSGGRDAQYF. In DNA form, the CDR3 reads TGTGCCAGCAGCATAGGATCGGGAGGGCGGGATGCGCAGTATTTT.